This T cell receptor beta chain was captured in a study of T cells in Graves' hyperthyroidism and ophthalmopathy. This clonotype appeared a few times. CDR3 size: 16 residues. The J segment lost 2 bases and the V segment lost 4 bases, leaving 12 bases of the junction unmatched. CDR1 SGHRS and CDR2 YFSETQ come from the germline V gene. From RNA transcripts, TCR beta CDR3 regions were amplified. Using the HTBI primer set, a first-round RT-PCR was run on the TCR CDR3. TCRdb itself ran the multiplex PCR reads through MiXCR, one entry per CDR3 protein. The sample holds roughly 600,000 distinct CDR3 sequences; roughly 15% are singletons and the top ten take about an eighth. Fresh 10 ml peripheral blood yielded PBMCs.

Sequencing was carried out using blood. This chain connects TRBV5-1 to TRBJ2-7; 7 positions agree with TRBD2. The TCR sequence derives from a woman aged 50 to 60 with Graves' ophthalmopathy. CDR3 nucleotide sequence: TGCGCCAGCAGCCCGGGCCCCTCTAGCGGTACCTACGAGCAGTACTTC. The encoded protein is CASSPGPSSGTYEQYF.